This T cell receptor beta chain was sequenced during a study of shared clonotypes between healthy human individuals. Study observations and caveats: Around 5.3% of naive CD4 clonotypes were shared across four donors. What limited the represented genetic and exposure-history diversity was the small number of donors. Rarefaction gave evidence that sorted-subset sequencing remained incomplete despite large depth.

V gave up 6 bases and J gave up 4 bases; unmatched junction bases: 10. The CDR3 loop spans 15 amino acids. From germline, CDR1 is MNHNS and CDR2 SASEGT. Assay execution proceeded at the deep level. The assay was immunoSEQ multiplex PCR, and TCRdb's table has in-frame clones only and misses some. The sample contains about 2.3 million clones, 90% to 95% of which appear only once. Details on this clone: No antigen is known for it.

V gene TRBV6-1 combines with J gene TRBJ1-2; TRBD1 agrees at 8 bases. The sequence derives from a young man in good health. Some clones in this sample may be carry-over from other donors' samples. Source material: naive CD4+ T cells from PBMCs. Subset given: CD45RA+ positively selected. In DNA form, the CDR3 reads TGTGCCAGCAGCCTGACAGGGGAACCCTTCTATGGCTACACCTTC. It is translated as CASSLTGEPFYGYTF.